The next 8 T cell receptor beta chains were all read from a single sample in a study of T cells in tuberculosis. Produced via immunoSEQ multiplex PCR; TCRdb's table is partial and in-frame only. The sample consists of roughly 30,000 clones, just over 90% of them appearing once. Sequenced material: PBMCs. The receptors stem from a donor between 10 and 35 years old with latent tuberculosis or without tuberculosis infection.

This clone was observed once. This rearrangement joins TRBV9 to TRBJ2-1; D may be TRBD1 (5 bases). Germline loops: CDR1 SGDLS, CDR2 YYNGEE. Trimming pared 2 bases from V and 7 bases from J, leaving 13 bases between. There are 14 residues in the CDR3. CDR3 bases: TGTGCCAGCAGCGTGGGGCTAAACGGAAATGAGCAGTTCTTC. This codes for CASSVGLNGNEQFF.

The chain couples TRBV4-3 to TRBJ2-1, with D perhaps matching TRBD2 (6 bases). The V gene's germline CDR1 is LGHNA and CDR2 YSLEER. CDR3 length: 15 residues. Trimming pared 0 bases from V and 2 bases from J, leaving 8 bases between. The CDR3 loop reads CASSQEEGPYNEQFF. The CDR3 region has the DNA TGCGCCAGCAGCCAAGAGGAGGGGCCCTACAATGAGCAGTTCTTC.

The V call is TRBV5-4, the J call TRBJ1-4; possibly TRBD1 for D (6 bases). Germline loops: CDR1 SGHNT, CDR2 YYREEE (reference sequence). This CDR3 has 15 residues. The ends were cut back, 2 bases at V and 6 bases at J, with 14 bases in the middle. The DNA of the CDR3 is TGTGCCAGCAGCTTACGTCCAGGGGCGGATGAAAAACTGTTTTTT. Protein sequence: CASSLRPGADEKLFF.

This chain joins TRBV4-1 and TRBJ2-3, with D possibly TRBD1 on 6 matching bases. This CDR3 is built from 15 residues. Per germline, CDR1 MGHRA and CDR2 YSYEKL. Trimming took 1 base from V and 4 from J, leaving 12 bases between them. CDR3 sequence (DNA): TGCGCCAGCAGCCAAGCAACAGGGTATTCAGATACGCAGTATTTT. This gives the protein CASSQATGYSDTQYF.

The rearrangement links TRBV30 to TRBJ2-7; D is perhaps TRBD1 (6 bases). V lost 4 bases, J lost 3 bases, and 22 bases lay in between. Germline loops: CDR1 GTSNPN, CDR2 SVGIG (reference sequence). The CDR3 totals 16 residues. CDR3 sequence reads: CAWKERTVGNFYEQYF. The CDR3 nucleotides read TGTGCCTGGAAAGAGAGGACAGTCGGAAATTTCTACGAGCAGTACTTC.

The chain is built from TRBV5-1 and TRBJ2-7, with a tentative D call TRBD2 (6 bases). From germline, CDR1 is SGHRS and CDR2 YFSETQ. This CDR3 is 11 amino acids long. V lost 4 bases and J lost 4, with 6 bases in between. CDR3: CASSAGYEQYF. The CDR3 nucleotides are TGCGCCAGCAGCGCGGGGTACGAGCAGTACTTC.

The chain is built from TRBV10-3 and TRBJ2-1, with D perhaps matching TRBD1 (6 bases). CDR1 and CDR2 from the germline V gene are ENHRY and SYGVKD. V shed 6 bases and J shed 10 bases, with 22 bases lying between them. This CDR3 spans 15 amino acids. The CDR3 bases are TGTGCCATCAGAATCCCAGGGGAAGTTATGGGCGAGCAGTTCTTC. It encodes CAIRIPGEVMGEQFF.

The rearrangement links TRBV18 to TRBJ1-2; TRBD1 is a possible D gene (6 bases). The CDR3 runs to 13 residues. Germline lookup yields CDR1 KGHSH and CDR2 LQKENI. Trimming removed 5 bases at V and 7 bases at J, with 14 bases between. The CDR3 protein is CASSSQTGTGYTF. CDR3 nucleotides: TGTGCCAGCTCATCACAGACAGGTACTGGCTACACCTTC.